This T cell receptor (beta chain) was captured in a study of cytomegalovirus exposure and HLA in healthy donors. General study findings and limits: Specificity for CMV antigens was confirmed in vitro for three of the CMV-associated chains. Judged likely to be a sequencing artifact was a cluster of highly shared sequence variants. Listed as cytomegalovirus-associated were 164 TCR beta chains.

Germline CDR1 MNHEY, CDR2 SMNVEV (reference sequence). With 2 bases clipped from V and 2 bases from J, the junction kept 15 bases outside the gene matches. The CDR3 runs to 19 residues. On this clone itself: Its antigen remains unidentified.

PCR employed 60 Vbeta and 13 Jbeta primers. The repertoire was sequenced with immunoSEQ multiplex PCR; TCRdb's copy has only in-frame clones and lacks some. There are 200,000 to 300,000 clones in the sample; roughly 86% occur only once, and about 2% lies in the top ten. Among the donors, all were healthy bone marrow donors. The gene calls are TRBV27 and TRBJ1-2; 9 bases align to TRBD1. This receptor was identified in a middle-aged woman in good health and CMV-seropositive. The sample taken for sequencing was PBMCs. CDR3 coding DNA: TGTGCCAGCAGTTTAAACGGAATGGGGGGACAGGGTCCCAACTATGGCTACACCTTC. Translation gives CASSLNGMGGQGPNYGYTF.